This T cell receptor (beta chain) was sequenced for a study of T cell changes during pregnancy in multiple sclerosis (dated by TCRdb to about 2019). About the study as a whole: The study examined how the T cell repertoire changed over the course of pregnancy in women with multiple sclerosis.

In its sample, this clone was seen once. Its recognized antigen is unknown. No base quality information exists; no much larger clone differs at one position. To prepare the library, the immunoSEQ multiplex PCR assay was applied. Not all clones reach the TCRdb copy of this immuneACCESS table, which keeps in-frame sequences only. Checked studies attribute under half of the gap to unresolved V genes and leave the rest unexplained. The sample table shows around 63,000 clones, and roughly nine tenths are seen once. Of the sample, less than 3.5% falls within the top ten clones. The germline V gene encodes CDR1 ENHRY and CDR2 SYGVKD. From cysteine to phenylalanine, the CDR3 is 17 amino acids long. Just the 51-base CDR3 DNA is kept, in frame starting at base 1. Germline trimming amounts to 5 bases on V and 1 base on J, with 7 as the count of junction bases outside the gene matches.

The chain is encoded by TRBV10-3 joined to TRBJ2-6, and 8 bases in between align with TRBD2. The sequencing used peripheral blood, collected in the third trimester of pregnancy. The receptor comes from a female donor in good health, enrolled as a control in a pregnancy study. The sequence in DNA is TGTGCCATCAGTCCGGGACTAGGCTCTTCTGGGGCCAACGTCCTGACTTTC. This is translated as CAISPGLGSSGANVLTF.